This T cell receptor (beta chain) was recorded in a study of T cells in Graves' hyperthyroidism and ophthalmopathy. Trimming removed 0 bases at V and 10 bases at J, with 7 bases between. The CDR3 has 12 amino acids. Germline V gives CDR1 MGHRA, CDR2 YSYEKL. Based on clinical symptoms, serum thyroxine and TRAb, thyroid ultrasound and orbital computed tomography, diagnoses were reached. What was amplified from RNA transcripts were TCR beta CDR3 regions. HTBI primers drove first-round RT-PCR of the TCR CDR3. TCRdb re-called the multiplex PCR reads with MiXCR, one entry per CDR3 protein. The data contain over 350,000 distinct CDR3 sequences, about a fifth of them singletons.

V and J are TRBV4-1 and TRBJ2-1, with unresolved D. The material sequenced was blood. This receptor was obtained from a man between 18 and 35 years old with Graves' ophthalmopathy. The CDR3 nucleotides are TGCGCCAGCAGCCAAGACCCACTAGAGCAGTTCTTC. Translation: CASSQDPLEQFF.